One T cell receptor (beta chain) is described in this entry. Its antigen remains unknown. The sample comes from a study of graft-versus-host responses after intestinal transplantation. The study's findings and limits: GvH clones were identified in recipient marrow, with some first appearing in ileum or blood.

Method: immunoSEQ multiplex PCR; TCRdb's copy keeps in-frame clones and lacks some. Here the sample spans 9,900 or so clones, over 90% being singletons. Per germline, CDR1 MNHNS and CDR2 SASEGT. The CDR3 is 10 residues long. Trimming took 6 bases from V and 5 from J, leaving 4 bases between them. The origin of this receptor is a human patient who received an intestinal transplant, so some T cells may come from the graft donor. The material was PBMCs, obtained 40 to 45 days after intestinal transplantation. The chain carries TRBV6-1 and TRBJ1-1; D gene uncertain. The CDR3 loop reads CASRLTEAFF. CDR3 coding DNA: TGTGCCAGCAGGTTAACTGAAGCTTTCTTT.